These T cell receptor beta chains were read from a single sample in a study of cytomegalovirus exposure and HLA in healthy donors. Sequenced by immunoSEQ multiplex PCR; TCRdb stores in-frame clones only, minus some. Here the sample spans under 110,000 clones, more than 75% being singletons. Material for sequencing was PBMCs. These receptors all stem from a woman aged 45-59 years in good health and CMV-seropositive. Each CDR3 is given with its conserved first and last residue. The order of the fields is clone size, J gene, D gene, V gene, CDR3 DNA, CDR3 protein. The D gene is left open where the match is weak. Clone size is stated in some rows and not others, as once, few, many or a class when expanded.

clone_size: .; j_call: TRBJ2-3; d_call: .; v_call: TRBV7-2; cdr3_nt: TGTGCCAGCAGACAGGACAGAAACACAGATACGCAGTATTTT; cdr3_aa: CASRQDRNTDTQYF
clone_size: .; j_call: TRBJ1-1; d_call: .; v_call: TRBV29-1; cdr3_nt: TGCAGCGTTGATAGGGGGTTCGGGATTGAAGCTTTCTTT; cdr3_aa: CSVDRGFGIEAFF
clone_size: .; j_call: TRBJ1-5; d_call: .; v_call: TRBV29-1; cdr3_nt: TGCAGCGTTCCCCCCCCCTTACCCTATAGCAATCAGCCCCAGCATTTT; cdr3_aa: CSVPPPLPYSNQPQHF
clone_size: .; j_call: TRBJ2-3; d_call: .; v_call: TRBV10-3; cdr3_nt: TGTGCCATCTCGCGCGATTCAGATACGCAGTATTTT; cdr3_aa: CAISRDSDTQYF
clone_size: few; j_call: TRBJ1-2; d_call: .; v_call: TRBV30; cdr3_nt: TGTGCCTGGAGTAGAGGACAGACCTATGGCTACACCTTC; cdr3_aa: CAWSRGQTYGYTF
clone_size: .; j_call: TRBJ2-1; d_call: .; v_call: TRBV5-4; cdr3_nt: TGTGCCAGCAGCTTGCGTACTACCCCCTACAATGAGCAGTTCTTC; cdr3_aa: CASSLRTTPYNEQFF
clone_size: .; j_call: TRBJ1-1; d_call: TRBD1; v_call: TRBV18; cdr3_nt: TGTGCCAGCTCACCGGGACAGGGCTACACTGAAGCTTTCTTT; cdr3_aa: CASSPGQGYTEAFF
clone_size: .; j_call: TRBJ1-5; d_call: TRBD1; v_call: TRBV28; cdr3_nt: TGTGCCAGCAGTTTACCACAGGGGGCCCCCAGCAATCAGCCCCAGCATTTT; cdr3_aa: CASSLPQGAPSNQPQHF
clone_size: .; j_call: TRBJ2-4; d_call: TRBD1; v_call: TRBV5-6; cdr3_nt: TGTGCCAGCAGCACGACAGGGTTAAACATTCAGTACTTC; cdr3_aa: CASSTTGLNIQYF
clone_size: .; j_call: TRBJ2-3; d_call: TRBD2; v_call: TRBV7-9; cdr3_nt: TGTGCCAGCAGCTTAGCGAGGGGACTAGCGGGGGACCTCAGGCAGTATTTT; cdr3_aa: CASSLARGLAGDLRQYF
clone_size: once; j_call: TRBJ2-4; d_call: TRBD2; v_call: TRBV5-4; cdr3_nt: TGTGCCAGCAGCCCCCCGGGGCTAGCGGCGCCTTCAAACATTCAGTACTTC; cdr3_aa: CASSPPGLAAPSNIQYF
clone_size: .; j_call: TRBJ2-5; d_call: TRBD2; v_call: TRBV5-4; cdr3_nt: TGTGCCAGCAGTCCACCTGGACTAGCCGGAGAGACCCAGTACTTC; cdr3_aa: CASSPPGLAGETQYF
clone_size: once; j_call: TRBJ1-2; d_call: .; v_call: TRBV9; cdr3_nt: TGTGCCAGCAGCGTACAACCCCTGCCGGTTGCCCCCTATGGCTACACCTTC; cdr3_aa: CASSVQPLPVAPYGYTF
clone_size: once; j_call: TRBJ2-7; d_call: TRBD1; v_call: TRBV5-1; cdr3_nt: TGCGCCAGCAGCTTGGCTCTGACAGGGAGCGGCTACGAGCAGTACTTC; cdr3_aa: CASSLALTGSGYEQYF
clone_size: .; j_call: TRBJ2-2; d_call: TRBD2; v_call: TRBV30; cdr3_nt: TGTGCCTGGAGTGTCTCTAGCGGGGGAGGGACCGGGGAGCTGTTTTTT; cdr3_aa: CAWSVSSGGGTGELFF
clone_size: .; j_call: TRBJ2-3; d_call: .; v_call: TRBV21-1; cdr3_nt: TGTGCCAGCAGCAAAGGGCAAGGGCGGGGGGGCCGGGGAGATACGCAGTATTTT; cdr3_aa: CASSKGQGRGGRGDTQYF
clone_size: .; j_call: TRBJ1-2; d_call: .; v_call: TRBV28; cdr3_nt: TGTGCCAGCAGATCAACAGGGTTGGATGGCTACACCTTC; cdr3_aa: CASRSTGLDGYTF
clone_size: .; j_call: TRBJ1-2; d_call: .; v_call: TRBV6-1; cdr3_nt: TGTGCCAGCATATCCCGGTATGGCTACACCTTC; cdr3_aa: CASISRYGYTF
clone_size: .; j_call: TRBJ2-7; d_call: .; v_call: TRBV2; cdr3_nt: TGTGCCAGCAGTGGCTCTGCGGGCGAGCAGTACTTC; cdr3_aa: CASSGSAGEQYF
clone_size: .; j_call: TRBJ1-3; d_call: .; v_call: TRBV18; cdr3_nt: TGTGCCAGCTCACCCGACAGGCGCTCTGGAAACACCATATATTTT; cdr3_aa: CASSPDRRSGNTIYF
clone_size: .; j_call: TRBJ1-2; d_call: .; v_call: TRBV29-1; cdr3_nt: TGCAGCGCCATGACAGCTAACTATGGCTACACCTTC; cdr3_aa: CSAMTANYGYTF
clone_size: few; j_call: TRBJ2-7; d_call: .; v_call: TRBV6-5; cdr3_nt: TGTGCCAGCAGTTACTCAACGGGAAGCTCCTACGAGCAGTACTTC; cdr3_aa: CASSYSTGSSYEQYF
clone_size: .; j_call: TRBJ2-5; d_call: TRBD1; v_call: TRBV5-6; cdr3_nt: TGTGCCAGCAGCCGTGGACAGGGCGATGCGGAGTACTTC; cdr3_aa: CASSRGQGDAEYF
clone_size: .; j_call: TRBJ2-5; d_call: TRBD2; v_call: TRBV28; cdr3_nt: TGTGCCAGCAACCAGGCGGGGGGGCCTCAAGAGACCCAGTACTTC; cdr3_aa: CASNQAGGPQETQYF
clone_size: .; j_call: TRBJ1-2; d_call: .; v_call: TRBV9; cdr3_nt: TGTGCCAGCAGCGTAGATAGGTCAGGGTACCATGGCTACACCTTC; cdr3_aa: CASSVDRSGYHGYTF